This TCR beta chain was profiled in a study of cytomegalovirus exposure and HLA in healthy donors. Despite likely unrecorded immune exposures, the donors were nominally healthy at the time of sampling. General observations from the study: In a later analysis, DRB1 alleles had the most associated TCRs; HLA-C alleles the fewest.

It was with 60 Vbeta and 13 Jbeta primers that the PCR ran. Original methodology: Roughly 83 million unique TCR beta chains, roughly 11 million of them shared, were counted by a later analysis. Using immunoSEQ multiplex PCR, the repertoire was profiled, and TCRdb retains in-frame clones only, with some absent. D and trimming come from the DNA, and the V and J calls and clone size come from that table. The table includes about 130,000 clones, roughly 80% detected once. This clone was observed once. Antigen: not known. This TCR derives from a boy younger than 18 in good health and CMV-seronegative. Sequenced: PBMCs.

The CDR3 DNA reads TGCGCCAGCAGCTCACTAGCGTCTAGCACAGATACGCAGTATTTT. Translated, it gives CASSSLASSTDTQYF. The rearrangement uses TRBV5-1 and TRBJ2-3; 7 positions agree with TRBD2. This CDR3 spans 15 amino acids. Trimming cost V 3 bases and J 0 bases; bases outside gene matches: 4. Germline V gene sequence: CDR1 SGHRS, CDR2 YFSETQ. Filled out from reference TRBV5-1 and TRBJ2-3, the complete variable domain reads KAGVTQTPRYLIKTRGQQVTLSCSPISGHRSVSWYQQTPGQGLQFLFEYFSETQRNKGNFPGRFSGRQFSNSRSEMNVSTLELGDSALYLCASSSLASSTDTQYFGPGTRLTVL.